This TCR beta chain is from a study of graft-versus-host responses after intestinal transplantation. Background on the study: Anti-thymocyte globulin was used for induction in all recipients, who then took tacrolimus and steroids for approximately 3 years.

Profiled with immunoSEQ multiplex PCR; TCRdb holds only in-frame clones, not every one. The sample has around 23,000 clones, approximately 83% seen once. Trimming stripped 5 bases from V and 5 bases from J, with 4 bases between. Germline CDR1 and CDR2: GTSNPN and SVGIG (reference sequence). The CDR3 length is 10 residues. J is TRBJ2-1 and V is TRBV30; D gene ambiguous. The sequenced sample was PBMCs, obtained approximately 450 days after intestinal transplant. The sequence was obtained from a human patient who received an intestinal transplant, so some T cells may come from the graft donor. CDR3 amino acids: CAWEDNEQFF. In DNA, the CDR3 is TGTGCCTGGGAGGACAATGAGCAGTTCTTC.